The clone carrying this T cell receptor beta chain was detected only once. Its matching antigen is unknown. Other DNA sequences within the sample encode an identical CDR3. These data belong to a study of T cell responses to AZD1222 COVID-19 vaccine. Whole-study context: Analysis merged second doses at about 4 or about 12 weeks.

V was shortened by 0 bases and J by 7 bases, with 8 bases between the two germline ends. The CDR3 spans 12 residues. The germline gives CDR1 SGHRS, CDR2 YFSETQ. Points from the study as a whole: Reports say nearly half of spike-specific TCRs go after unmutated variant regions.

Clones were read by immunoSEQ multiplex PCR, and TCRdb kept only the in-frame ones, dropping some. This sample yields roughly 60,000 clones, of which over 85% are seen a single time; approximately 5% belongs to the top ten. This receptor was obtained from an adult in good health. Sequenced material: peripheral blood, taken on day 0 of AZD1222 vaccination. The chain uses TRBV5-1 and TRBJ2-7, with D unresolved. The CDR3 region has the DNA TGCGCCAGCAGCTTGGAAGTGGGAGAGCAGTACTTC. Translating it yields CASSLEVGEQYF.